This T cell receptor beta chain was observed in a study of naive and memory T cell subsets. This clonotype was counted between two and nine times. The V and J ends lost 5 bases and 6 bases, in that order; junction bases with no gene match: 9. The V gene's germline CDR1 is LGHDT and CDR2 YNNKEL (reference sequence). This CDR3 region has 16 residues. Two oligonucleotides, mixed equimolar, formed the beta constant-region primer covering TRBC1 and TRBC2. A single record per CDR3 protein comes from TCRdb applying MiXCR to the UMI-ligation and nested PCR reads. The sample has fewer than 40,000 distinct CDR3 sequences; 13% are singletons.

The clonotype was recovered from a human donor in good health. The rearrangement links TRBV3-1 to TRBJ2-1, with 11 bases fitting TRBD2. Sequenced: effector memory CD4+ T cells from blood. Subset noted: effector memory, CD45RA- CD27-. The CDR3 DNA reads TGTGCCAGCAGCGCTAGCATAGCGGGAGGGGTCAATGAGCAGTTCTTC. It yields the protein CASSASIAGGVNEQFF.